Shown below are 13 T cell receptor beta chains from a single sample sequenced in a study of T cell responses to AZD1222 COVID-19 vaccine. The protocol was immunoSEQ multiplex PCR, while the TCRdb copy is restricted to in-frame clones and leaves out a portion. The sample has roughly 170,000 clones, 75% to 90% seen once. The source material was peripheral blood, sampled on day 0 of AZD1222 vaccination. Receptor source: an adult in good health.

This rearrangement joins TRBV5-4 to TRBJ1-1, with D possibly matching TRBD1 (5 bases). The V and J ends lost 5 bases and 0 bases respectively, with 14 bases between them. Germline V gene sequence: CDR1 SGHNT, CDR2 YYREEE (reference sequence). The CDR3 is 15 residues long. CDR3 amino acids: CASRPQGGLNTEAFF. The CDR3 coding sequence is TGTGCCAGCAGGCCTCAGGGTGGGTTGAACACTGAAGCTTTCTTT.

The chain employs TRBV6-5 and TRBJ2-4, with TRBD2 matching 9 bases. The CDR3 has 15 residues. Germline CDR1 reads MNHEY; CDR2 reads SVGAGI. The V segment lost 5 bases and the J segment 5 bases; nucleotides outside the gene matches: 7. This CDR3 is CASSPREGRQNIQYF. The CDR3 nucleotides read TGTGCCAGCAGTCCGCGGGAGGGCCGTCAAAACATTCAGTACTTC.

This sequence joins TRBV5-1 and TRBJ1-1; no clear D. Germline assignment: CDR1 SGHRS and CDR2 YFSETQ. The CDR3 sequence is 12 residues long. Deletions cut 4 bases from V and 1 base from J, with 5 bases between. The CDR3 sequence: CASSTQNTEAFF. CDR3 bases: TGCGCCAGCAGCACACAGAACACTGAAGCTTTCTTT.

The CDR3 sequence: CASNGAAEIFGNTIYF. The CDR3 DNA is TGTGCCAGTAACGGGGCCGCCGAGATTTTCGGAAACACCATATATTTT. The rearrangement joins TRBV28 to TRBJ1-3, with TRBD1 as a possible D gene (5 bases). V lost 9 bases and J lost 4, with 22 bases in between. The CDR3 is 16 amino acids. In germline, CDR1 is MDHEN, CDR2 SYDVKM. Full variable domain (missing parts from reference TRBV28 and TRBJ1-3): DVKVTQSSRYLVKRTGEKVFLECVQDMDHENMFWYRQDPGLGLRLIYFSYDVKMKEKGDIPEGYSVSREKKERFSLILESASTNQTSMYLCASNGAAEIFGNTIYFGEGSWLTVV.

In DNA form, the CDR3 reads TGCGCCAGCAGCCATCCGGACAGGGATGAGGAAAAACTGTTTTTT. Its translation: CASSHPDRDEEKLFF. This chain joins TRBV4-1 and TRBJ1-4; 8 bases are shared with TRBD1. J gave up 8 bases and V 3 bases, and 8 bases lay outside the gene matches. The CDR3 loop spans 15 amino acids. Germline assignment: CDR1 MGHRA and CDR2 YSYEKL.

This chain connects TRBV2 to TRBJ2-7; no definite D call. This CDR3 is built from 12 residues. Germline values: CDR1 SNHLY, CDR2 FYNNEI. The germline V and J ends were trimmed by 5 bases and 1 base, with 6 bases remaining between them. The CDR3 is CASSKSSYEQYF. The DNA for the CDR3 is TGTGCCAGCAGTAAAAGTTCCTACGAGCAGTACTTC.

CDR3: CASSLVGFNEKLFF. The CDR3 region has the DNA TGTGCCAGCAGCTTGGTAGGGTTTAATGAAAAACTGTTTTTT. The chain employs TRBV5-6 and TRBJ1-4; D not resolved. V shed 0 bases and J shed 4 bases, with 7 bases lying between them. The CDR3 loop spans 14 amino acids. Germline-derived CDR1 and CDR2 are SGHDT and YYEEEE.

The chain joins TRBV6-5 to TRBJ2-7, with D maybe TRBD1 (5 bases). Trimming pared 0 bases from V and 4 bases from J, leaving 16 bases between. The CDR3 extends over 16 amino acids. CDR1 and CDR2 (germline): MNHEY, SVGAGI. CDR3 residues: CASSYSTVPLRYEQYF. The DNA for the CDR3 is TGTGCCAGCAGTTACTCGACAGTTCCCTTGAGGTACGAGCAGTACTTC.

J is TRBJ2-7 and V is TRBV7-2; no firm D call. V was trimmed by 2 bases and J by 6 bases, leaving 5 bases between them. Germline V gene lookup returns CDR1 SGHTA and CDR2 FQGNSA. The CDR3 spans 11 residues. CDR3 bases: TGTGCCAGCAGCTTAAATAGCGAGCAGTACTTC. This encodes CASSLNSEQYF.

The chain is built from TRBV2 and TRBJ2-2, with a tentative D call TRBD2 (7 bases). Germline V gene data show CDR1 as SNHLY and CDR2 as FYNNEI. V lost 5 bases and J 4 bases, leaving 20 bases between the germline ends. The CDR3 sequence is 17 residues long. The DNA for the CDR3 is TGTGCCAGCAGTCCCCCGGGGGCGGGAGCCCTCACCGGGGAGCTGTTTTTT. Its protein product is CASSPPGAGALTGELFF.

CDR3 bases: TGTGCCAGCAGGCACGGGCGAGGCAGGGGGCGATTTGGCGAAAAACTGTTTTTT. Protein sequence: CASRHGRGRGRFGEKLFF. This chain uses TRBV11-2 with TRBJ1-4; 8 nucleotides align to TRBD1. CDR1 is SGHAT, CDR2 FQNNGV, per germline. The V gene end was trimmed by 6 bases and the J gene end by 8 bases; junction bases not matched to a gene: 20. The CDR3 covers 18 residues. Based on the CDR3 plus reference TRBV11-2 and TRBJ1-4, the full variable domain is EAGVAQSPRYKIIEKRQSVAFWCNPISGHATLYWYQQILGQGPKLLIQFQNNGVVDDSQLPKDRFSAERLKGVDSTLKIQPAKLEDSAVYLCASRHGRGRGRFGEKLFFGSGTQLSVL.

The table lists this clone with a few counts. The chain uses TRBV2 and TRBJ1-5; D is unresolved. Trimming removed 6 bases at V and 1 base at J, with 4 bases between. CDR1 is SNHLY and CDR2 is FYNNEI in the germline V gene. The length of the CDR3 is 12 residues. CDR3 protein: CASRHSNQPQHF. DNA for the CDR3: TGTGCCAGCAGACACAGCAATCAGCCCCAGCATTTT.

The V and J genes are TRBV4-1 and TRBJ2-1; the match to TRBD2 covers 11 bases. The CDR3 length is 18 residues. Germline assignment: CDR1 MGHRA and CDR2 YSYEKL. The trim removed 0 bases at V and 1 base at J, leaving 5 bases unmatched. CDR3 amino acids: CASSQDSSSGRSYNEQFF. In DNA form, the CDR3 reads TGCGCCAGCAGCCAAGATTCATCTAGCGGGAGGTCCTACAATGAGCAGTTCTTC.